The rows below give T cell receptor beta chains drawn from one sample of a study of blood T cell repertoires in COVID-19. Profiling relied on immunoSEQ multiplex PCR, and the TCRdb table lists in-frame clones only, not all of them. The data contain around 200,000 clones, about 88% of them singletons. Sequencing was done on a sample of peripheral blood. Receptors originate from a woman of 80 years or more with acute or convalescent COVID-19. CDR3s include the opening cysteine and the closing phenylalanine or tryptophan. D genes are given only for firm matches. Rows may omit the clone size; those that give it use once, few, many or a size class.

abundance	d_gene	v_gene	j_gene	CDR3aa	CDR3nt
.	TRBD2	TRBV19	TRBJ2-3	CASSIGGRSTDTQYF	TGTGCCAGTAGTATTGGCGGGAGGAGCACAGATACGCAGTATTTT
.	.	TRBV16	TRBJ1-2	CASSQVQGYGYTF	TGTGCCAGCAGCCAAGTGCAGGGGTATGGCTACACCTTC
.	.	TRBV5-6	TRBJ1-6	CASSLDGGRGALHF	TGTGCCAGCAGCTTGGATGGAGGGAGAGGGGCCCTCCACTTT
.	.	TRBV4-3	TRBJ2-4	CASSSQSQGTQQYF	TGCGCCAGCAGCAGTCAATCCCAGGGGACCCAACAGTACTTC
.	TRBD2	TRBV12-3/TRBV12-4	TRBJ2-5	CASSTLAAETQYF	TGTGCCAGCAGTACCCTAGCGGCGGAGACCCAGTACTTC
.	.	TRBV7-2	TRBJ1-2	CASSLGPGAGYTF	TGTGCCAGCAGCCTAGGACCGGGTGCTGGCTACACCTTC
.	.	TRBV3-1/TRBV3-2	TRBJ2-3	CASTKGLRGDTQYF	TGTGCCAGCACCAAGGGACTCCGCGGGGATACGCAGTATTTT
.	.	TRBV9	TRBJ2-4	CASSVAPTVGAKNIQYF	TGTGCCAGCAGCGTAGCCCCCACGGTCGGAGCCAAAAACATTCAGTACTTC
.	TRBD2	TRBV11-2	TRBJ2-7	CASSLRGSSGLAGPYEQYF	TGTGCCAGCAGCTTAAGAGGGTCTAGCGGGCTGGCGGGGCCCTACGAGCAGTACTTC
.	TRBD2	TRBV6-1	TRBJ2-3	CASSETRLAGTDTQYF	TGTGCCAGCAGTGAAACCCGACTAGCGGGCACAGATACGCAGTATTTT
.	TRBD1	TRBV3-1/TRBV3-2	TRBJ2-2	CASSPGTGVNTGELFF	TGTGCCAGCAGCCCCGGGACAGGGGTCAACACCGGGGAGCTGTTTTTT
.	TRBD2	TRBV6-2/TRBV6-3	TRBJ2-5	CASSYGTRLEIFLETQYF	TGTGCCAGCAGTTACGGGACTAGATTAGAGATTTTCCTAGAGACCCAGTACTTC
.	TRBD1	TRBV5-4	TRBJ2-7	CARGLRQGAYEQYF	TGTGCCAGGGGCCTGAGACAGGGGGCCTACGAGCAGTACTTC
.	.	TRBV3-1/TRBV3-2	TRBJ1-1	CASREGSTEAFF	TGTGCCAGCAGGGAGGGTAGCACTGAAGCTTTCTTT
.	TRBD1	TRBV6-5	TRBJ1-2	CASSPYRGNYGYTF	TGTGCCAGCAGTCCGTACAGGGGGAACTATGGCTACACCTTC
.	.	TRBV5-6	TRBJ2-2	CASSWRGLPNTGELFF	TGTGCCAGCAGCTGGCGGGGGCTTCCGAACACCGGGGAGCTGTTTTTT
.	.	TRBV10-1	TRBJ2-3	CASSESETLRADTQYF	TGCGCCAGCAGTGAGTCGGAAACCCTTCGGGCAGATACGCAGTATTTT
.	TRBD2	TRBV7-2	TRBJ2-7	CASSWGGSTGEQYF	TGTGCCAGCAGCTGGGGCGGGAGCACGGGCGAGCAGTACTTC
.	TRBD2	TRBV5-1	TRBJ2-1	CASSFLGLAGLDEQFF	TGCGCCAGCAGCTTTCTAGGACTAGCGGGACTGGATGAGCAGTTCTTC
few	TRBD1	TRBV28	TRBJ1-2	CASSLSVGQGIFSIGYGYTF	TGTGCCAGCAGTTTATCCGTGGGACAGGGGATTTTTTCTATAGGCTATGGCTACACCTTC
.	.	TRBV7-9	TRBJ2-5	CASSWRDSQETQYF	TGTGCCAGCAGCTGGAGGGACAGTCAAGAGACCCAGTACTTC
.	TRBD1	TRBV19	TRBJ2-4	CASSTDRGNIQYF	TGTGCCAGTAGTACGGACAGGGGGAACATTCAGTACTTC
.	TRBD2	TRBV20-1	TRBJ2-1	CSVTTSREQFF	TGCAGTGTCACGACTAGCCGGGAGCAGTTCTTC
once	.	TRBV7-9	TRBJ1-1	CASSDIQGMNTEAFF	TGTGCCAGCAGCGACATCCAGGGGATGAACACTGAAGCTTTCTTT
.	.	TRBV6-1	TRBJ1-5	CASSEGGHNQPQHF	TGTGCCAGCAGTGAAGGGGGGCACAATCAGCCCCAGCATTTT
.	.	TRBV27	TRBJ1-2	CASMSGSYGYTF	TGTGCCAGCATGAGTGGGAGCTATGGCTACACCTTC
.	TRBD2	TRBV11-3	TRBJ2-7	CASSLETSGIHEQYF	TGTGCCAGCAGCTTAGAGACTAGCGGGATACACGAGCAGTACTTC